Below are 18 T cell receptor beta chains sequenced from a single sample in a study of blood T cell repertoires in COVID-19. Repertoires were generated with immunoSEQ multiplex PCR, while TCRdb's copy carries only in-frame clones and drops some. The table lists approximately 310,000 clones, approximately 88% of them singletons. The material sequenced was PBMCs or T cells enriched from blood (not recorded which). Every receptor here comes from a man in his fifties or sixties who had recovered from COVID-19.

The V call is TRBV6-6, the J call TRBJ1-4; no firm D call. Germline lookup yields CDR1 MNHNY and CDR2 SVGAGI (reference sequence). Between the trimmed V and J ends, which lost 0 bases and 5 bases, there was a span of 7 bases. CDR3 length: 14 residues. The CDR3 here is CASSYSSRNEKLFF. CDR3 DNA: TGTGCCAGCAGTTACTCAAGCAGGAATGAAAAACTGTTTTTT.

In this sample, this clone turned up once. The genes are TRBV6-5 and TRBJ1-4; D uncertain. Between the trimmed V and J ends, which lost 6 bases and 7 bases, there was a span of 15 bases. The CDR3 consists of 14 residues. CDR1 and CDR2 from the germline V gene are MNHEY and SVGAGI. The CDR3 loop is CASSHSEGGEKLFF. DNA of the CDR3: TGTGCCAGCAGCCACAGTGAGGGAGGTGAAAAACTGTTTTTT.

This CDR3 is CASSRDYSYEQYF. The CDR3 nucleotides are TGTGCCAGCAGCCGGGACTACTCCTACGAGCAGTACTTC. The chain joins TRBV5-4 to TRBJ2-7; 7 positions match TRBD2. Germline-derived CDR1 and CDR2 are SGHNT and YYREEE (reference sequence). This CDR3 spans 13 amino acids. Unmatched junction bases numbered 1, after V lost 4 bases and J lost 0 bases.

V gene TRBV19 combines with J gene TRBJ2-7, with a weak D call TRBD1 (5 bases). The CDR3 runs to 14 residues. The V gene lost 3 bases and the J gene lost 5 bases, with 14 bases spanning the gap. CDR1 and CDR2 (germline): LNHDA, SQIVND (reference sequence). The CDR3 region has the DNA TGTGCCAGTAGTATCCCGACAGAGTGGGACGAGCAGTACTTC. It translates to CASSIPTEWDEQYF.

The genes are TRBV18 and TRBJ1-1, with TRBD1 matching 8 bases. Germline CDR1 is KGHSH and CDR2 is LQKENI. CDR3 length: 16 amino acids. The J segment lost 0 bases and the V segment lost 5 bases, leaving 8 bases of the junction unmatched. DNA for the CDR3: TGTGCCAGCTCATCTAGGACAGGGTCAATGAACACTGAAGCTTTCTTT. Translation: CASSSRTGSMNTEAFF.

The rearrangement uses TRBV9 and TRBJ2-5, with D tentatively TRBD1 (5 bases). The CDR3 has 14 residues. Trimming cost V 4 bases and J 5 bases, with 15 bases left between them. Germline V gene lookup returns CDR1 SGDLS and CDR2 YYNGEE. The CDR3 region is CASSPRPGSETQYF. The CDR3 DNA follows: TGTGCCAGCAGCCCCAGACCAGGGTCTGAGACCCAGTACTTC.

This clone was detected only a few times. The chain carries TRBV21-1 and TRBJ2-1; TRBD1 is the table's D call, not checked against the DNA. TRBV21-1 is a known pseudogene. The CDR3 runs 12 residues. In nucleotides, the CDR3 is TGTGCCAGCAGCCCCGACAGACCTGAGCAGTTCTTC. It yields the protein CASSPDRPEQFF.

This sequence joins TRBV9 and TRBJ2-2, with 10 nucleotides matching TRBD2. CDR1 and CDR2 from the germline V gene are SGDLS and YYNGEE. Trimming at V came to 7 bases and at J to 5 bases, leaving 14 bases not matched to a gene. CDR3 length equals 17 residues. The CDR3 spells CASGSGRENSLTGELFF. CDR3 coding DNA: TGTGCCAGCGGGAGCGGGAGGGAGAATTCTCTGACCGGGGAGCTGTTTTTT.

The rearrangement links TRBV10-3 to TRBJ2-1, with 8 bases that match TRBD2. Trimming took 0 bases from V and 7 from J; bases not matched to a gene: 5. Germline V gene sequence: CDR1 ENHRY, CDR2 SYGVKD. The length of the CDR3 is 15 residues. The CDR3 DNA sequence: TGTGCCATCAGTGAGTCCCAAGCGGGAGTAAATGAGCAGTTCTTC. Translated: CAISESQAGVNEQFF.

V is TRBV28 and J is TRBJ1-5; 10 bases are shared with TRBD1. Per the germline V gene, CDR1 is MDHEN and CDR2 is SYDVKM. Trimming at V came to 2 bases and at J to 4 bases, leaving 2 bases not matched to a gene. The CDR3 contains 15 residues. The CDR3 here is CASSLGDRGNQPQHF. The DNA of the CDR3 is TGTGCCAGCAGTTTAGGGGACAGGGGTAATCAGCCCCAGCATTTT.

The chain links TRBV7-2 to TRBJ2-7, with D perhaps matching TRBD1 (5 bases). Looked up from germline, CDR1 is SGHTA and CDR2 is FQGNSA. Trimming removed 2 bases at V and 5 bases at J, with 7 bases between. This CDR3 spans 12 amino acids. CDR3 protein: CASSLKGDEQYF. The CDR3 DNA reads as TGTGCCAGCAGCTTAAAAGGGGACGAGCAGTACTTC.

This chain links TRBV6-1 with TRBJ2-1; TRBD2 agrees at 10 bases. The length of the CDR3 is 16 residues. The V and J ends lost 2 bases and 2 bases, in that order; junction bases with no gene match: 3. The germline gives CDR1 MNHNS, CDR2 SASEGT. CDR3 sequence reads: CASSERLAGAYNEQFF. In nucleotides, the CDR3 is TGTGCCAGCAGTGAACGACTAGCGGGTGCCTACAATGAGCAGTTCTTC.

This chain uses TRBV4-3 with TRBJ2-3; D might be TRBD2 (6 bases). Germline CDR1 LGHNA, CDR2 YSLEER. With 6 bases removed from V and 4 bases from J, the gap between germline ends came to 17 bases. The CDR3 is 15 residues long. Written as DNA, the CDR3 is TGCGCCAGCAGGCGGGGTAATAGAAAGTCAGATACGCAGTATTTT. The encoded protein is CASRRGNRKSDTQYF.

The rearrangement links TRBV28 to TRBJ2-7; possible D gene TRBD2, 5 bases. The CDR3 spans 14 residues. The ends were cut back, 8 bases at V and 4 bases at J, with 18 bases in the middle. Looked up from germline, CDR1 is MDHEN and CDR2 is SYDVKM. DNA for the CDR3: TGTGCCAGCTTCCCGGGAATGACCCCTTACGAGCAGTACTTC. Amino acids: CASFPGMTPYEQYF.

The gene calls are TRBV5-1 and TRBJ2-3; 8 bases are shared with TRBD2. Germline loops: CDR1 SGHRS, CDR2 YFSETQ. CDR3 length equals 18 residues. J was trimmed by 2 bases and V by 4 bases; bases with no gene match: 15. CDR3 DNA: TGCGCCAGCAGCGCGGGTCGCAGCGGGAGTAGGGCCACAGATACGCAGTATTTT. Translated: CASSAGRSGSRATDTQYF.

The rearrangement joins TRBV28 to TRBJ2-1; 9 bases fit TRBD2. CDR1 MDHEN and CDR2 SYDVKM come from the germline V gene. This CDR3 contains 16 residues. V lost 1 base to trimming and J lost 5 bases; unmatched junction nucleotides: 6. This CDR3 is CASSLYGSGSDNEQFF. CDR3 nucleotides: TGTGCCAGCAGTTTATACGGTAGCGGGAGCGACAATGAGCAGTTCTTC.

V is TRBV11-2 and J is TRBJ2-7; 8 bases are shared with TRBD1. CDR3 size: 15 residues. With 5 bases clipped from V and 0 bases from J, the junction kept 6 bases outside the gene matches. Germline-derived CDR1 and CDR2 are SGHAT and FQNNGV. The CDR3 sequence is CASSHGQGSSYEQYF. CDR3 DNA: TGTGCCAGCAGCCATGGACAGGGAAGCTCCTACGAGCAGTACTTC.

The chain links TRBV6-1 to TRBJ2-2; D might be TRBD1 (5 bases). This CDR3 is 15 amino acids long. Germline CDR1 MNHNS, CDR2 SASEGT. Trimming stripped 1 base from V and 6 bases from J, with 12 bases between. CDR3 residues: CASSEGQGYAGELFF. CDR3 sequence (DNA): TGTGCCAGCAGTGAAGGGCAGGGCTACGCCGGGGAGCTGTTTTTT.